Below are 5 T cell receptor beta chains sequenced from a single sample in a study of blood T cell repertoires in COVID-19. The table came from immunoSEQ multiplex PCR; TCRdb's copy has only in-frame clones and leaves some out. Of about 180,000 clones in the sample, about 85% are singletons; the top ten hold roughly 20%. Sequencing input: peripheral blood. The receptors were sampled from a person aged 65-85 years with COVID-19, enrolled during active disease.

The chain links TRBV28 to TRBJ2-1, with 8 nucleotides matching TRBD1. This CDR3 is built from 15 residues. CDR1 MDHEN and CDR2 SYDVKM come from the germline V gene. J gave up 3 bases and V 6 bases, and 7 bases lay outside the gene matches. The CDR3 region has the DNA TGTGCCAGCAGGTCAGCCGGGACAGGCTACAATGAGCAGTTCTTC. Its translation is CASRSAGTGYNEQFF.

This chain uses TRBV2 with TRBJ1-6; 7 bases align to TRBD1. Germline V gene lookup returns CDR1 SNHLY and CDR2 FYNNEI. V dropped 5 bases and J dropped 7; count of bases not matched to a gene: 11. The CDR3 sequence is 16 residues long. The DNA for the CDR3 is TGTGCCAGCAGTCCTTCCCCTGACAGGGTAAATTCACCCCTCCACTTT. Translation: CASSPSPDRVNSPLHF.

V usage is TRBV27 and J usage is TRBJ2-5; D gene unclear. Trimming took off 11 bases at V and 1 base at J, with 11 bases between the two ends. The CDR3 totals 12 residues. Looked up from germline, CDR1 is MNHEY and CDR2 is SMNVEV (reference sequence). The CDR3 DNA follows: TGTGCCGCTGCAGTAGCCCAAGAGACCCAGTACTTC. Residues: CAAAVAQETQYF.

The genes are TRBV30 and TRBJ2-3; the match to TRBD1 covers 7 bases. The length of the CDR3 is 15 residues. Looked up from germline, CDR1 is GTSNPN and CDR2 is SVGIG (reference sequence). The V and J ends lost 0 bases and 1 base, in that order; junction bases with no gene match: 4. CDR3: CAWSVQGTRTDTQYF. In nucleotides, the CDR3 is TGTGCCTGGAGTGTACAGGGGACCCGCACAGATACGCAGTATTTT. Together with reference TRBV30 and TRBJ2-3, the CDR3 gives the full variable domain: SQTIHQWPATLVQPVGSPLSLECTVEGTSNPNLYWYRQAAGRGLQLLFYSVGIGQISSEVPQNLSASRPQDRQFILSSKKLLLSDSGFYLCAWSVQGTRTDTQYFGPGTRLTVL.

CDR3 sequence (DNA): TGCAGTGCTAGTGCCCTGGCGGTCCAGCCCCAGCATTTT. This sequence encodes CSASALAVQPQHF. The chain combines TRBV20-1 with TRBJ1-5; D not resolved. V was shortened by 3 bases and J by 7 bases, with 13 bases between the two germline ends. The germline CDR1 and CDR2 sequences are DFQATT and SNEGSKA (reference sequence). The CDR3 contains 13 residues.